This TCR beta chain appears in the sequencing data of a study of cytomegalovirus exposure and HLA in healthy donors. The PCR used 60 Vbeta and 13 Jbeta primers. The protocol was immunoSEQ multiplex PCR, while the TCRdb copy is restricted to in-frame clones and leaves out a portion. The sample gives 200,000 or so clones, around 83% of which show up once; around 2.7% is in the top ten. Overall study findings and caveats: Most TCR beta V segments were productive about 87% or about 30% of the time in an earlier analysis. A later look showed TCR association rates differing by HLA locus, highest for DRB1 and lowest for HLA-C. A missense DCLRE1C variant was associated with V- and J-gene trimming of TCR beta chains in a later analysis, and an independent cohort replicated the association.

V shed 6 bases and J shed 3 bases, with 9 bases lying between them. This CDR3 is 11 amino acids long. Germline values: CDR1 DFQATT, CDR2 SNEGSKA (reference sequence). Every donor was a healthy person donating bone marrow. The table lists this clone with a count of one. The antigen remains undetermined. Sequenced input: PBMCs. This TCR was recovered from a woman aged 40 to 55 in good health and CMV-seronegative. This chain uses TRBV20-1 with TRBJ2-7, with unresolved D. The CDR3 region has the DNA TGCAGTGCCAAGACTTACTACGAGCAGTACTTC. Encoded protein: CSAKTYYEQYF.